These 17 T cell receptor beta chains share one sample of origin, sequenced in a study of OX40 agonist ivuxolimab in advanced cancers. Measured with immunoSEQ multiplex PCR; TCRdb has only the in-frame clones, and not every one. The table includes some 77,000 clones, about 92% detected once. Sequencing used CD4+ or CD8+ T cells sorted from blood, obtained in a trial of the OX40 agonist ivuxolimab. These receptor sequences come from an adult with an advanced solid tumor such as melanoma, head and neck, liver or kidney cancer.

This CDR3 is CASSLWGHEQFF. CDR3 bases: TGTGCCAGCAGCTTATGGGGGCATGAGCAGTTCTTC. The gene calls are TRBV7-8 and TRBJ2-1; possibly TRBD1 for D (6 bases). From germline, CDR1 is SGHVS and CDR2 FQNEAQ. V lost 2 bases and J 8 bases, leaving 7 bases between the germline ends. CDR3 length: 12 residues.

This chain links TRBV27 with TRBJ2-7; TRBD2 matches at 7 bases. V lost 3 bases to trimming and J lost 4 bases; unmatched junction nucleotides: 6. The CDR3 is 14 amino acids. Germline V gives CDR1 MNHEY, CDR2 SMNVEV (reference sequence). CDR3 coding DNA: TGTGCCAGCAGTTTGGGGGGGTCCTGGTACGAGCAGTACTTC. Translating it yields CASSLGGSWYEQYF.

The CDR3 region is CASTLWGSSYNEQFF. CDR3 DNA sequence: TGTGCCAGCACGTTATGGGGAAGCTCCTACAATGAGCAGTTCTTC. V usage is TRBV2 and J usage is TRBJ2-1, with D hard to call. Germline V gene lookup returns CDR1 SNHLY and CDR2 FYNNEI. V lost 7 bases, J lost 0 bases, and 13 bases lay in between. CDR3 length: 15 amino acids.

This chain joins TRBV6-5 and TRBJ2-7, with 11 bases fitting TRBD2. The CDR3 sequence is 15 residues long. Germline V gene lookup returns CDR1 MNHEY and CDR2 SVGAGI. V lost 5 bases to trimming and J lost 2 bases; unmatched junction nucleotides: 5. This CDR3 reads CASSPSGRTPYEQYF. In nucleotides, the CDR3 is TGTGCCAGCAGTCCTAGCGGGAGGACCCCCTACGAGCAGTACTTC.

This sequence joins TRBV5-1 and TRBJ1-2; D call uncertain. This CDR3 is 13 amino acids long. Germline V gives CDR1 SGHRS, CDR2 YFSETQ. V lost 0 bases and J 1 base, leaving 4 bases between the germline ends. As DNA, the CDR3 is TGCGCCAGCAGCTTGGACATTAACTATGGCTACACCTTC. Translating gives CASSLDINYGYTF.

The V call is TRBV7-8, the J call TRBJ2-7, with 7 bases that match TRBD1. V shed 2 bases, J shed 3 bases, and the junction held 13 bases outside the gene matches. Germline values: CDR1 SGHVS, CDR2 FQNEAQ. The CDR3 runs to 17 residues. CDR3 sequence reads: CASSLPGQRMAGYEQYF. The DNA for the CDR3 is TGTGCCAGCAGCTTACCGGGACAGAGAATGGCGGGCTACGAGCAGTACTTC.

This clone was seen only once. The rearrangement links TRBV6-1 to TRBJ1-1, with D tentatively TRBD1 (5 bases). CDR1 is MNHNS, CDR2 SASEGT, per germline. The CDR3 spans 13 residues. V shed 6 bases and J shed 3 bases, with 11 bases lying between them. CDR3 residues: CASSPRGDTEAFF. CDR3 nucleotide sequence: TGTGCCAGCAGCCCACGGGGGGACACTGAAGCTTTCTTT.

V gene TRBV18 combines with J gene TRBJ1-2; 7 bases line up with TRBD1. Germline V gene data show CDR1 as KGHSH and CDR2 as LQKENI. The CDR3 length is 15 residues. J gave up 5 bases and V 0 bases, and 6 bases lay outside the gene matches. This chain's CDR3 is CASSPPTGPLYGYTF. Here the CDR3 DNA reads TGTGCCAGCTCACCACCGACAGGGCCGCTTTATGGCTACACCTTC.

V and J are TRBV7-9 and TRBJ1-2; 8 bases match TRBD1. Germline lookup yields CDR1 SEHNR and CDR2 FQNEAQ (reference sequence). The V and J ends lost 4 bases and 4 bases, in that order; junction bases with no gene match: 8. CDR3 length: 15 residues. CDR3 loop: CASSSAGQGIYGYTF. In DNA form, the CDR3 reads TGTGCCAGCAGCTCGGCCGGACAGGGAATCTATGGCTACACCTTC.

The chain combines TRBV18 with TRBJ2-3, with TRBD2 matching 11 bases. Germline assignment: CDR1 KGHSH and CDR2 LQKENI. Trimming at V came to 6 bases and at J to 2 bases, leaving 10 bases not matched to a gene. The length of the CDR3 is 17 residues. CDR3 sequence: CASSHRISGGDTDTQYF. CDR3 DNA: TGTGCCAGCTCTCACCGGATTAGCGGGGGGGACACAGATACGCAGTATTTT.

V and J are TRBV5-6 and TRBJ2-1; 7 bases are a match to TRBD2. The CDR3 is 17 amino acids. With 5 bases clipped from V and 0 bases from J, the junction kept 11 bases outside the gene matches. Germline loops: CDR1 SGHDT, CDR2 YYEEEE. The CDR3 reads CASSLRLALSSYNEQFF. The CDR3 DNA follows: TGTGCCAGCAGTTTACGACTAGCTCTTAGCTCCTACAATGAGCAGTTCTTC.

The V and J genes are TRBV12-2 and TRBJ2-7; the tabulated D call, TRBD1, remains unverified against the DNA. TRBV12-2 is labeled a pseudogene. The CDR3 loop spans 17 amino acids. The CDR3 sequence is CASRLVIRDRGSYEQYF. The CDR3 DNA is TGTGCAAGTCGCTTAGTAATAAGGGACAGGGGATCATACGAGCAGTACTTC.

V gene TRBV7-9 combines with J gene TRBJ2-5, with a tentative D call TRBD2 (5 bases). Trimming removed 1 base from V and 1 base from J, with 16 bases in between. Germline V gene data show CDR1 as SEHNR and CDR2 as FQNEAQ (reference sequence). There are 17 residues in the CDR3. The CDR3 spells CASSLVVGGWAQETQYF. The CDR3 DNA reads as TGTGCCAGCAGCTTAGTAGTGGGCGGGTGGGCCCAAGAGACCCAGTACTTC.

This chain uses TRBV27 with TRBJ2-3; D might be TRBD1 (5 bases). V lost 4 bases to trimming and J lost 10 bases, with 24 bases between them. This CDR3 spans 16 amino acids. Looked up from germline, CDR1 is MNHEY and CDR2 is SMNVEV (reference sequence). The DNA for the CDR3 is TGTGCCAGCAGTTCATCCTTCGGCGACAGCCTCATGGCGCAGTATTTT. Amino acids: CASSSSFGDSLMAQYF.

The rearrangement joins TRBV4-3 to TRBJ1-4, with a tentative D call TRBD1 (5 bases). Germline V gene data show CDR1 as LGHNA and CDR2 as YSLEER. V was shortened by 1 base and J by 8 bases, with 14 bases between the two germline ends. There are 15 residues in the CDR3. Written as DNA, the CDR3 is TGCGCCAGCAGCCAAGGTGGAGGGGCGTGGGAAAAACTGTTTTTT. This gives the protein CASSQGGGAWEKLFF.

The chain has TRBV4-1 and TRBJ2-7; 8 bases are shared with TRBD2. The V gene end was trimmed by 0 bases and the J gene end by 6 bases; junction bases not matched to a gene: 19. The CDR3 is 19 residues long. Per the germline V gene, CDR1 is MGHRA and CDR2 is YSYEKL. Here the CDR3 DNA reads TGCGCCAGCAGCCAAGATGAGTGGAGCGTGCCGGGGGCGGGGGGCGAGCAGTACTTC. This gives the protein CASSQDEWSVPGAGGEQYF.

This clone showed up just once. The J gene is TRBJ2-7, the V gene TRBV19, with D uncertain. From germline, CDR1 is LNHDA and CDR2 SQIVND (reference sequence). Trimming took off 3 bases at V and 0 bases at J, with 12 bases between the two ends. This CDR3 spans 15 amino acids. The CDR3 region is CASSITLDISYEQYF. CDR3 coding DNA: TGTGCCAGTAGTATTACCCTTGACATCTCCTACGAGCAGTACTTC.